Sequencing of this T cell receptor beta chain was carried out in a study of T cell responses to AZD1222 COVID-19 vaccine. Study-wide results and limits: CD4 TCRs covered the whole spike, strongest at regions 160-218 and 743-854. All repertoire sampling was performed exclusively after the peak T cell response.

Assay: immunoSEQ multiplex PCR; the TCRdb copy retains only in-frame clones and omits some. The sample contains some 150,000 clones, around 90% of which appear only once. Notes on this clone: The antigen remains unidentified.

This sequence originates from an adult in good health. The material sequenced was peripheral blood, taken on day 0 of MenACWY control vaccination.

The CDR3 DNA reads as TGTGCCAGCAGCCCCGTGGGACTCGCAGGACCCGGGGAGCTGTTTTTT. Protein sequence: CASSPVGLAGPGELFF. The chain recombines TRBV5-5 with TRBJ2-2; possibly TRBD2 for D (6 bases). The CDR3 has 16 residues. Looked up from germline, CDR1 is SGHKS and CDR2 is YYEKEE (reference sequence). V lost 4 bases and J lost 6, with 19 bases in between.